This TCR beta chain was sequenced in a study of glioma-infiltrating T cells. Regarding the study as a whole: Non-neoplastic patients had below-expected tissue-blood divergence, while all gliomas exceeded expectation.

V was shortened by 1 base and J by 8 bases, with 6 bases between the two germline ends. The CDR3 extends over 12 amino acids. In germline, CDR1 is LGHNA, CDR2 YSLEER. Amplification of TCR alpha and beta CDR3 regions from RNA used iRepertoire nested multiplex PCR. For one-step reverse transcription and amplification, 100-400 ng of tissue mRNA or PBMC total RNA was used. One entry per CDR3 protein results from TCRdb running MiXCR on the multiplex PCR reads. The data contain approximately 100,000 distinct CDR3 sequences, around a quarter of them singletons. This clonotype was counted ten times or more. The antigen remains undetermined.

The rearrangement uses TRBV4-3 and TRBJ2-1; no definite D call. This TCR was sampled from a human donor with low-grade glioma or glioblastoma, undergoing nonglioma brain surgery, or in good health (not recorded which). Sequencing was carried out using glioma tissue, nonneoplastic brain tissue, or PBMCs (not recorded which). CDR3: CASSQGSDEQFF. The DNA for the CDR3 is TGCGCCAGCAGCCAAGGAAGCGATGAGCAGTTCTTC.